The clone carrying this T cell receptor beta chain was counted once. What it binds is not known. The data were obtained in a study of long-term antiretroviral therapy in people with HIV. Study-level findings and limits: Post-ART, diversity grew, though it stayed under transplant donor control levels.

The CDR3 sequence is 14 residues long. The germline V gene has CDR1 MDHEN and CDR2 SYDVKM. Trimming took 2 bases from V and 8 from J, leaving 13 bases between them. Samples held roughly 0.95-10 million cryopreserved PBMC before DNA extraction. Running of the v3.0 immunoSEQ assay took place at survey level. Only in-frame clones appear in the TCRdb table, and some are missing; sequencing was by immunoSEQ multiplex PCR. The sample consists of 20,000 to 25,000 clones, around 86% of them appearing once. Sequences were derived from unsorted PBMCs, sampled 0.1 years before starting antiretroviral therapy. The V gene is TRBV28, the J gene TRBJ2-1, with D perhaps matching TRBD2 (6 bases). The TCR originated in a man aged 35-49 years with HIV. The CDR3, as DNA: TGTGCCAGCAGTTTACCCGGGGAGGCGGATGAGCAGTTCTTC. It is translated as CASSLPGEADEQFF.